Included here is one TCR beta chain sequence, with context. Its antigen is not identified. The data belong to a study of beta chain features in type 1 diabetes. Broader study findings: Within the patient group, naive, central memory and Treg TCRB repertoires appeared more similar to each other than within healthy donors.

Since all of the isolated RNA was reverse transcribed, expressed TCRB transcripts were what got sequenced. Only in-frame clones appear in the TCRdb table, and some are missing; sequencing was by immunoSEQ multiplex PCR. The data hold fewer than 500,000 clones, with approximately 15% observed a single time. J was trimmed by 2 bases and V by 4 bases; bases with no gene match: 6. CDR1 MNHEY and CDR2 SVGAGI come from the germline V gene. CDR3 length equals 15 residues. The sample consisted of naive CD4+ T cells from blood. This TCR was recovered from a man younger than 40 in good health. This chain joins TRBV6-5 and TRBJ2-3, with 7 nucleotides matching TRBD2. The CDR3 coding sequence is TGTGCCAGCAGTTCGGCCGGGGGGATCACAGATACGCAGTATTTT. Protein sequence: CASSSAGGITDTQYF.